This T cell receptor (beta chain) comes out of a study of cytomegalovirus exposure and HLA in healthy donors. The V gene's germline CDR1 is SGHAT and CDR2 FQNNGV. This CDR3 region has 15 residues. V lost 5 bases to trimming and J lost 3 bases; unmatched junction nucleotides: 6. Vbeta (60) and Jbeta (13) primers were used in the PCR. Under the authors' procedure: Later, 80 million or so unique TCR beta chains were counted in an analysis, and approximately 10 million of them were shared. Profiled with immunoSEQ multiplex PCR; TCRdb holds only in-frame clones, not every one. V and J calls and clone size are given by that table; D and trimming were obtained from the DNA. The data hold about 130,000 clones, with more than 60% observed a single time.

This TCR derives from a woman aged 60 to 75 in good health and CMV-seropositive. The genes are TRBV11-2 and TRBJ2-2, with 7 bases fitting TRBD2. The sample taken for sequencing was PBMCs. CDR3 region: CASSRSSGYTGELFF. CDR3 sequence (DNA): TGTGCCAGCAGCCGATCTAGCGGATACACCGGGGAGCTGTTTTTT.